The 9 T cell receptor beta chains in this list originate from one sample, sequenced in a study of OX40 agonist ivuxolimab in advanced cancers. Libraries were made using the immunoSEQ multiplex PCR assay. The source is immuneACCESS, and TCRdb retained only in-frame sequences with V and J called. Part of the clones is not carried over; for the studies checked, unresolved V genes explain less than half of this, and the remainder is unexplained. A total of tens of thousands of clones appear in this sample, 77% of them only once. Of the sample, 18% falls within the top ten clones. The sample was CD4+ or CD8+ T cells sorted from blood, taken in a trial of the OX40 agonist ivuxolimab. The receptors were gathered from an adult with an advanced solid tumor such as melanoma, head and neck, liver or kidney cancer.

This chain joins TRBV7-9 and TRBJ2-3; 10 bases fit TRBD2. The J segment lost 0 bases and the V segment lost 5 bases, leaving 5 bases of the junction unmatched. CDR3 size: 16 residues. Germline assignment: CDR1 SEHNR and CDR2 FQNEAQ (reference sequence). This CDR3 reads CASSQGLAYSTDTQYF. The CDR3 nucleotides read TGTGCCAGCAGCCAGGGACTAGCGTATAGCACAGATACGCAGTATTTT.

The rearrangement uses TRBV4-3 and TRBJ2-7; D is ambiguous. V lost 0 bases and J 5 bases, leaving 8 bases between the germline ends. CDR3 size: 13 residues. Germline V gene data show CDR1 as LGHNA and CDR2 as YSLEER. CDR3 nucleotide sequence: TGCGCCAGCAGCCAAGATGGTGCCGACGAGCAGTACTTC. Translating it yields CASSQDGADEQYF.

This chain connects TRBV7-6 to TRBJ2-1; 10 positions agree with TRBD1. Germline V lookup: CDR1 SGHVS, CDR2 FNYEAQ. V lost 6 bases and J lost 7; bases outside the gene matches: 6. This CDR3 is 14 amino acids long. The DNA of the CDR3 is TGTGCCAGCAGTCCCAGGACAGGGGGGAATGAGCAGTTCTTC. It codes for CASSPRTGGNEQFF.

The chain carries TRBV19 and TRBJ1-1, with D unclear. Trimming cost V 5 bases and J 2 bases, with 12 bases left between them. The CDR3 loop spans 14 amino acids. Germline lookup yields CDR1 LNHDA and CDR2 SQIVND (reference sequence). The CDR3 DNA reads as TGTGCCAGTAGTTTCCTCGGACTCAACACTGAAGCTTTCTTT. It translates to CASSFLGLNTEAFF.

This chain connects TRBV29-1 to TRBJ2-5, with 10 bases fitting TRBD2. The CDR3 has 15 residues. Germline CDR1 SQVTM, CDR2 ANQGSEA. V lost 4 bases to trimming and J lost 1 base; unmatched junction nucleotides: 6. The CDR3 coding sequence is TGCAGCGTTGCACTAGCGGGGCGCCGCCAAGAGACCCAGTACTTC. Encoded protein: CSVALAGRRQETQYF.

The gene calls are TRBV15 and TRBJ2-5, with unresolved D. V lost 5 bases and J 5 bases, leaving 12 bases between the germline ends. This CDR3 comprises 13 residues. The germline V gene has CDR1 LNHNV and CDR2 YYDKDF (reference sequence). The DNA for the CDR3 is TGTGCCACCAGCCAAATCGCCGGTGAGACCCAGTACTTC. Protein sequence: CATSQIAGETQYF.

CDR3 sequence reads: CASSMTGGQPQHF. DNA of the CDR3: TGTGCCAGCAGCATGACGGGGGGTCAGCCCCAGCATTTT. The genes are TRBV7-3 and TRBJ1-5, with a tentative D call TRBD1 (5 bases). The CDR3 totals 13 residues. CDR1 SGHTA and CDR2 FQGTGA come from the germline V gene. Trimming removed 5 bases from V and 6 bases from J, with 11 bases in between.

This chain connects TRBV5-6 to TRBJ2-7; possible D gene TRBD1, 6 bases. Deletions cut 0 bases from V and 3 bases from J, with 10 bases between. The CDR3 spans 14 residues. Germline assignment: CDR1 SGHDT and CDR2 YYEEEE. In nucleotides, the CDR3 is TGTGCCAGCAGCTTGGGACAGGAGAACTACGAGCAGTACTTC. Translated, it gives CASSLGQENYEQYF.

As DNA, the CDR3 is TGTGCCAGCAGGAGGGGGAGGGTGAACACTGAAGCTTTCTTT. This codes for CASRRGRVNTEAFF. The chain uses TRBV7-2 and TRBJ1-1; possible D gene TRBD1, 6 bases. CDR3 size: 14 residues. V lost 6 bases and J 0 bases, leaving 11 bases between the germline ends. The V gene's germline CDR1 is SGHTA and CDR2 FQGNSA.